The entry that follows covers one T cell receptor beta chain sequence. The sample belongs to a study of technical replicates of blood from several donors. The CDR3 is made up of 15 amino acids. CDR1 and CDR2 (germline): LGHNT, FRNRAP. After removal of 3 bases from V and 6 bases from J, the junction contained 8 bases not matched to a gene. Some clones are missing from TCRdb's copy, which holds only in-frame ones; the method was immunoSEQ multiplex PCR. This sample has tens of thousands of clones, with around 97% found just once. The chain carries TRBV12-5 and TRBJ2-1, with 7 bases that match TRBD1. The clonotype was recovered from a human donor in good health. Sequencing used T cells isolated from PBMCs. The CDR3 sequence is CASGFTGVRFNEQFF. CDR3 coding DNA: TGTGCTAGTGGTTTCACAGGGGTTCGCTTCAATGAGCAGTTCTTC.